Sequencing of this T cell receptor beta chain was carried out in a study of chemoradiotherapy in HPV16-positive cancers. For the study at large: Candidate HPV-specific T-cell clones and common TCR motifs came from functional assays in two HPV16-positive patients.

Profiled with immunoSEQ multiplex PCR; TCRdb holds only in-frame clones, not every one. This table holds around 24,000 clones, more than 85% found once. Points on this clone: The antigen is undetermined.

Per germline, CDR1 SGHNT and CDR2 YENEEA. The CDR3 is made up of 14 amino acids. Trimming shortened V by 1 base and J by 7 bases, and 11 bases separated the two germline ends. Regarding the study as a whole: Candidate HPV-specific clones and E7-related TCR motifs grew in tumor during treatment. Only two HPV16-positive patients supplied the functional HPV-specificity definition.

Over chemoradiotherapy, repertoires were sampled more than once. The chain has TRBV11-3 and TRBJ2-1, with D perhaps being TRBD1 or TRBD2 (6 bases each). The sequencing used blood, collected from a patient who underwent chemoradiotherapy. The TCR was taken from a human donor with HPV-associated anogenital cancer. CDR3 region: CASSLGGAVNEQFF. The CDR3 bases are TGTGCCAGCAGCTTAGGGGGGGCGGTGAATGAGCAGTTCTTC.